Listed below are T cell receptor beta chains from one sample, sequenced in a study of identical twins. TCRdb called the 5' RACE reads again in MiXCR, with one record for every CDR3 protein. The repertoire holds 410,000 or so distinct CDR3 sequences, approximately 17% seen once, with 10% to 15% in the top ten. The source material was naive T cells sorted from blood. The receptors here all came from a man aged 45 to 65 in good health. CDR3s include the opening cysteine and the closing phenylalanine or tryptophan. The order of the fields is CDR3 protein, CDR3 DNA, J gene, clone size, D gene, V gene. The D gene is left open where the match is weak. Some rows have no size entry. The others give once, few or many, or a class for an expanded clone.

CAGGTGGTGANVLTF | TGTGCCGGCGGGACAGGGGGCACTGGGGCCAACGTCCTGACTTTC | TRBJ2-6 | NA | TRBD1 | TRBV13
CSARDNLETQYF | TGCAGTGCTAGAGATAATTTGGAGACCCAGTACTTC | TRBJ2-5 | NA | NA | TRBV20-1
CASSLQGPQETQYF | TGCGCCAGCAGCTTGCAGGGACCTCAAGAGACCCAGTACTTC | TRBJ2-5 | NA | NA | TRBV5-1
CASSVVSGRSGYNEQFF | TGTGCCAGCAGCGTAGTTAGCGGGAGATCTGGGTACAATGAGCAGTTCTTC | TRBJ2-1 | few | TRBD2 | TRBV9
CSVRATGYNEQFF | TGCAGCGTGAGGGCGACAGGGTATAATGAGCAGTTCTTC | TRBJ2-1 | many | TRBD1 | TRBV29-1
CSAARSLGFGEQFF | TGCAGTGCTGCTAGGTCCCTAGGCTTTGGTGAGCAGTTCTTC | TRBJ2-1 | many | NA | TRBV20-1
CASSFLGLSDEQYF | TGTGCCAGCAGCTTCTTGGGGCTCAGTGACGAGCAGTACTTC | TRBJ2-7 | once | NA | TRBV5-5
CASSFSGEAFF | TGCGCCAGCAGCTTTTCGGGGGAAGCTTTCTTT | TRBJ1-1 | many | NA | TRBV5-1
CASTETGQGRTNFVSPLHF | TGTGCCAGCACCGAAACTGGACAGGGTAGGACGAATTTTGTTTCACCCCTCCACTTT | TRBJ1-6 | NA | TRBD1 | TRBV11-2
CSASGTSGSNSYEQYF | TGCAGTGCTAGTGGGACTAGCGGGAGTAACTCCTACGAGCAGTACTTC | TRBJ2-7 | many | TRBD2 | TRBV20-1
CSARPTGRGSKNIQYF | TGCAGTGCTAGACCTACCGGGAGGGGGTCCAAAAACATTCAGTACTTC | TRBJ2-4 | few | TRBD2 | TRBV20-1
CSASGASGGKVYNEQFF | TGCAGTGCTAGTGGCGCTAGCGGGGGGAAAGTCTACAATGAGCAGTTCTTC | TRBJ2-1 | few | TRBD2 | TRBV20-1
CASSPYAGLGTDTQYF | TGTGCCAGCAGCCCTTACGCAGGGCTTGGCACAGATACGCAGTATTTT | TRBJ2-3 | few | NA | TRBV7-2
CASSLKGYQPQHF | TGTGCCAGCAGCTTAAAGGGCTATCAGCCCCAGCATTTT | TRBJ1-5 | NA | NA | TRBV7-9
CASSSPLEAFF | TGTGCCAGCAGCTCCCCTCTTGAAGCTTTCTTT | TRBJ1-1 | NA | NA | TRBV11-2
CASSPGTSVSYNEQFF | TGTGCCAGCAGCCCCGGGACTAGCGTCAGCTACAATGAGCAGTTCTTC | TRBJ2-1 | NA | TRBD2 | TRBV3-1
CASRYSGPPYNEQFF | TGTGCCAGCCGTTATAGCGGGCCACCCTACAATGAGCAGTTCTTC | TRBJ2-1 | NA | TRBD2 | TRBV2
CSARDYGRGYNEQFF | TGCAGTGCTAGAGATTACGGGAGAGGCTACAATGAGCAGTTCTTC | TRBJ2-1 | few | NA | TRBV20-1
CASSQDVLGNTEAFF | TGCGCCAGCAGCCAAGATGTTTTGGGGAACACTGAAGCTTTCTTT | TRBJ1-1 | many | NA | TRBV4-1
CATSLGQGFGQPQHF | TGTGCCACCAGCCTGGGACAGGGTTTCGGTCAGCCCCAGCATTTT | TRBJ1-5 | NA | TRBD1 | TRBV15
CAISESRTSGSFADTQYF | TGTGCCATCAGTGAGTCCCGGACTAGCGGGAGTTTCGCAGATACGCAGTATTTT | TRBJ2-3 | many | TRBD2 | TRBV10-3
CASSLRTSGTYEQYF | TGCGCCAGCAGCCTACGGACTAGCGGAACCTACGAGCAGTACTTC | TRBJ2-7 | NA | TRBD2 | TRBV5-1
CASSQEWNSPLHF | TGTGCCAGCAGCCAAGAATGGAATTCACCCCTCCACTTT | TRBJ1-6 | few | NA | TRBV4-2
CSVGGRGGQNIQYF | TGCAGCGTTGGGGGGAGAGGGGGCCAAAACATTCAGTACTTC | TRBJ2-4 | few | TRBD1 | TRBV29-1
CASSLEGGSSGNTIYF | TGTGCCAGCAGTTTAGAAGGGGGGAGCTCTGGAAACACCATATATTTT | TRBJ1-3 | few | NA | TRBV12-3/TRBV12-4
CASSQEDLLLAETQYF | TGCGCCAGCAGCCAAGAGGACCTCCTTTTAGCAGAGACCCAGTACTTC | TRBJ2-5 | many | NA | TRBV4-1
CATSDREKTEAFF | TGTGCCACCAGTGACAGGGAGAAGACTGAAGCTTTCTTT | TRBJ1-1 | NA | NA | TRBV24-1
CASSAGGGGFYNEQFF | TGCGCCAGCAGCGCCGGGGGCGGGGGATTCTACAATGAGCAGTTCTTC | TRBJ2-1 | few | NA | TRBV4-3
CASSTLTSPRDPWDEQFF | TGTGCCAGCTCAACGCTCACGAGCCCGAGGGACCCCTGGGATGAGCAGTTCTTC | TRBJ2-1 | many | NA | TRBV18
CSARGWVGSGANVLTF | TGCAGTGCTAGAGGGTGGGTAGGGTCTGGGGCCAACGTCCTGACTTTC | TRBJ2-6 | few | NA | TRBV20-1
CASSYRETNEQYF | TGTGCCAGCAGTTATCGGGAAACGAACGAGCAGTACTTC | TRBJ2-7 | many | NA | TRBV6-2/TRBV6-3
CSARDDETPTYEQYF | TGCAGTGCTAGAGATGACGAAACTCCTACCTACGAGCAGTACTTC | TRBJ2-7 | many | NA | TRBV20-1
CASSFGQGWEAFF | TGTGCCAGCAGTTTCGGACAGGGGTGGGAAGCTTTCTTT | TRBJ1-1 | NA | TRBD1 | TRBV27
CASSRLAGGHEKFF | TGTGCCAGCAGCAGACTAGCGGGGGGGCATGAGAAGTTCTTC | TRBJ2-1 | NA | TRBD2 | TRBV7-9
CSAPRGISSYEQYF | TGCAGTGCCCCGCGGGGGATAAGCTCCTACGAGCAGTACTTC | TRBJ2-7 | few | TRBD2 | TRBV20-1
CASSSPKGHEQYF | TGTGCCAGCAGTTCACCAAAGGGGCACGAGCAGTACTTC | TRBJ2-7 | many | NA | TRBV27
CSASQHLTSGGYNEQFF | TGCAGTGCTAGCCAACACCTCACTAGCGGGGGGTACAATGAGCAGTTCTTC | TRBJ2-1 | many | TRBD2 | TRBV20-1
CASSQTSGGFYLAKNIQYF | TGTGCCAGCAGCCAAACTAGCGGGGGGTTCTACTTAGCCAAAAACATTCAGTACTTC | TRBJ2-4 | NA | TRBD2 | TRBV4-2
CASSSMAGVADTQYF | TGTGCCAGCTCGTCGATGGCAGGGGTCGCAGATACGCAGTATTTT | TRBJ2-3 | NA | NA | TRBV18
CSARDKMGGRQPQHF | TGCAGTGCTAGAGATAAGATGGGGGGTCGACAGCCCCAGCATTTT | TRBJ1-5 | many | NA | TRBV20-1
CASSYSRGAWLYNEQFF | TGTGCCAGCAGTTACTCGCGGGGGGCTTGGTTATACAATGAGCAGTTCTTC | TRBJ2-1 | NA | TRBD2 | TRBV6-5
CASSSDRGASTDTQYF | TGTGCCAGCAGCTCGGACAGGGGCGCTAGCACAGATACGCAGTATTTT | TRBJ2-3 | NA | TRBD1 | TRBV7-8
CASILRGVAEYNEQFF | TGTGCCAGCATCTTGAGAGGTGTAGCGGAGTACAATGAGCAGTTCTTC | TRBJ2-1 | NA | NA | TRBV7-2
CATTDRPIAKNIQYF | TGCGCCACTACGGACAGACCGATAGCCAAAAACATTCAGTACTTC | TRBJ2-4 | many | NA | TRBV10-1
CASSVGVTGELFF | TGTGCCAGCAGCGTAGGAGTGACCGGGGAGCTGTTTTTT | TRBJ2-2 | NA | NA | TRBV11-2
CASGRLADSYEQYF | TGTGCCAGCGGTCGGCTAGCGGACTCCTACGAGCAGTACTTC | TRBJ2-7 | once | TRBD2 | TRBV28
CAISARGLGQEKLFF | TGTGCCATCAGTGCCAGGGGGCTTGGCCAGGAAAAACTGTTTTTT | TRBJ1-4 | NA | TRBD1 | TRBV10-3
CASSDSQGALVTEAFF | TGTGCCAGCAGTGACTCTCAGGGGGCACTAGTCACTGAAGCTTTCTTT | TRBJ1-1 | NA | TRBD1 | TRBV2
CSVERGGETQYF | TGCAGCGTTGAACGCGGGGGGGAGACCCAGTACTTC | TRBJ2-5 | NA | TRBD2 | TRBV29-1